This is a list of T cell receptor beta chains from one sample in a study of response to subunit inactivated influenza vaccine. TCRdb independently ran MiXCR on the RT-PCR reads; one entry per CDR3 protein. The sample has roughly 520,000 distinct CDR3 sequences, 25% seen once. Source: CD4+ T cells sorted from PBMCs, taken around 5 days after vaccination. These receptors were obtained from a man aged 50-59 years who received an inactivated influenza vaccine. CDR3s include the opening cysteine and the closing phenylalanine or tryptophan. The D gene is left open where the match is weak. Clone size is not always given. Where it is, it says once, few, many or a class for expanded clones.

TRBV7-9	few	.	TRBJ2-1	TGTGCCAGCAGCGCAACCGATCACAGGGCTTTCAATGAGCAGTTCTTC	CASSATDHRAFNEQFF
TRBV24-1	few	.	TRBJ2-7	TGTGCCACCAGTGATTCCGTTATCTCTGAGCAGTACTTC	CATSDSVISEQYF
TRBV3-1	.	.	TRBJ2-7	TGTGCCAGCAGCCAAGAATCCGGCTCCTACGAGCAGTACTTC	CASSQESGSYEQYF
TRBV18	few	TRBD1	TRBJ1-2	TGTGCCAGCTCACCAGGGCAGGGGGCTCTCTATGGCTACACCTTC	CASSPGQGALYGYTF
TRBV18	few	TRBD1	TRBJ2-1	TGTGCCAGCTCCACCTCACGCCCGGGACAGGGAAATGAGCAGTTCTTC	CASSTSRPGQGNEQFF
TRBV12-3/TRBV12-4	few	.	TRBJ1-5	TGTGCCAGCAGCCCAGGGGCTCAGCCCCAGCATTTT	CASSPGAQPQHF
TRBV9	few	.	TRBJ1-4	TGTGCCAGCAGCGAAACAGCTCTCTCTGAAAAACTGTTTTTT	CASSETALSEKLFF
TRBV5-1	few	.	TRBJ2-7	TGCGCCAGCAGCTTGGGGCGACAGGTCTACGAGCAGTACTTC	CASSLGRQVYEQYF
TRBV5-6	.	TRBD1	TRBJ2-6	TGTGCCAGCAGCTTTGGGAGACAGGGGGGGCCGAGGTCTGGGGCCAACGTCCTGACTTTC	CASSFGRQGGPRSGANVLTF
TRBV5-1	.	.	TRBJ2-2	TGCGCCAGCAGCAGCGGTGGGGTGACTATGGCCGGGGAGCTGTTTTTT	CASSSGGVTMAGELFF
TRBV5-1	.	TRBD1	TRBJ2-2	TGCGCCAGCAGCCCGGGACAGACTTTGAACACCGGGGAGCTGTTTTTT	CASSPGQTLNTGELFF
TRBV5-8	.	.	TRBJ2-1	TGTGCCAGCAGCCCCAACGAAGAGCAGTTCTTC	CASSPNEEQFF
TRBV12-3/TRBV12-4	many	TRBD1	TRBJ2-7	TGTGCCAGCCAAAGACAGGGGCAGTCCTACGAGCAGTACTTC	CASQRQGQSYEQYF
TRBV9	.	TRBD2	TRBJ2-3	TGTGCCAGCAGCGTACTAGCGGGAGTCGTAGATACGCAGTATTTT	CASSVLAGVVDTQYF
TRBV5-1	few	TRBD1	TRBJ2-2	TGCGCCAGCAGCGTACGGACAGGCGGCACCGGGGAGCTGTTTTTT	CASSVRTGGTGELFF
TRBV20-1	.	.	TRBJ1-5	TGCAGTGCCCAGAGGGGGGATGCGGTTCAGCCCCAGCATTTT	CSAQRGDAVQPQHF
TRBV28	.	.	TRBJ1-2	TGTGCCAGCAGTTTCACGGGTGGTGGCTACACCTTC	CASSFTGGGYTF
TRBV7-3	.	TRBD2	TRBJ2-1	TGTGCCAGCAGCTATTACGGGACTAGCTGTAACAATGAGCAGTTCTTC	CASSYYGTSCNNEQFF